This T cell receptor beta chain was profiled in a study of blood T cell repertoires in COVID-19. Libraries were prepared by immunoSEQ multiplex PCR; TCRdb keeps only in-frame clonotypes and omits some of them. The sample yields 250,000 to 350,000 clones, around 90% seen once. Those who participated ranged in age from roughly 18 to 100 years and resided in 24 US areas. Cohort assignment relied on participant-reported clinical history. Two negative PCRs, clearance, or symptom resolution had been documented for recovered Cohort 3 donors. This CDR3 is 17 amino acids long. Unmatched junction bases numbered 10, after V lost 2 bases and J lost 3 bases. CDR1 and CDR2 (germline): KGHSH, LQKENI.

This clonotype was obtained from a young woman who had recovered from COVID-19. This rearrangement joins TRBV18 to TRBJ2-7, with TRBD1 matching over 10 bases. Specimen: PBMCs or T cells enriched from blood (not recorded which). CDR3 sequence reads: CASSPITDDRGHYEQYF. The CDR3 DNA is TGTGCCAGCTCACCAATCACGGACGACAGGGGGCACTACGAGCAGTACTTC.